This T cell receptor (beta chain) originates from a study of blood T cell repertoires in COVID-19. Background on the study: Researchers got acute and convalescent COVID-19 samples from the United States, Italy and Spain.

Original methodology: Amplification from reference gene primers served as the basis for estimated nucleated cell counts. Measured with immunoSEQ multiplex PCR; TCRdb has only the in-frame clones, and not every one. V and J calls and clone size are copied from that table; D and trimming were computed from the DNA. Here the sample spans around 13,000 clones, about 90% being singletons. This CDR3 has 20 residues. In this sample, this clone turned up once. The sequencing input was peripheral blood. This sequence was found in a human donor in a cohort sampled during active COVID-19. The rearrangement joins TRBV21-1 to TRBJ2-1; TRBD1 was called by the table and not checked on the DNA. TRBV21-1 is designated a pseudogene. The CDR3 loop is CASSKGKQGPELSTYNEQFF. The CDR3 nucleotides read TGTGCCAGCAGCAAAGGGAAACAGGGTCCTGAGCTTTCGACCTACAATGAGCAGTTCTTC.